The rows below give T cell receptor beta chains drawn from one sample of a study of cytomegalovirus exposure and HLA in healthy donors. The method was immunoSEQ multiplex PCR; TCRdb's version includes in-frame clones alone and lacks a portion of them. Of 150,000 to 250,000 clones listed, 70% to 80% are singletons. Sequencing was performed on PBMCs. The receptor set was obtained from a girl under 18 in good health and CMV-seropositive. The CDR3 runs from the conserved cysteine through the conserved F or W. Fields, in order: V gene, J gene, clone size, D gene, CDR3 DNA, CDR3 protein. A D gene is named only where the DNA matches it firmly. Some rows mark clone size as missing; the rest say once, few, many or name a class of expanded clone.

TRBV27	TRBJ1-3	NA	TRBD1	TGTGCCAGCAGTTTCACAGGGGGCGGAAACACCATATATTTT	CASSFTGGGNTIYF
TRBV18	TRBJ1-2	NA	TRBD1	TGTGCCAGCTCACCGACCCGGACAGGAGCTAACTATGGCTACACCTTC	CASSPTRTGANYGYTF
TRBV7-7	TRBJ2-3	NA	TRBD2	TGTGCCAGCAGCCAATACCTCCCTCGAGCGGGGGGGCTCGATACGCAGTATTTT	CASSQYLPRAGGLDTQYF
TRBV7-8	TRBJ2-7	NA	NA	TGTGCCAGCAGCCCCCCGGGGTCCAAATCCTACGAGCAGTACTTC	CASSPPGSKSYEQYF
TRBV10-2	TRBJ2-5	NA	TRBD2	TGCGCCAGTAGGACTAGCGGTGAGACCCAGTACTTC	CASRTSGETQYF
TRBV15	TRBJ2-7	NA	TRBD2	TGTGCCACCAGCCCAGGGAGGGGAACTTGGGACGAGCAGTACTTC	CATSPGRGTWDEQYF
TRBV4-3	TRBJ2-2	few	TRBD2	TGCGCCAGCAGCCAAACGAGACTAGCTTCCGGGGAGCTGTTTTTT	CASSQTRLASGELFF
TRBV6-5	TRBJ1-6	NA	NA	TGTGCCAGCTACGGGGGGGGTTCACCCCTCCACTTT	CASYGGGSPLHF
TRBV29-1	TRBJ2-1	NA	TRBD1	TGCAGCGTCCGACAGGGGGTTTACAATGAGCAGTTCTTC	CSVRQGVYNEQFF
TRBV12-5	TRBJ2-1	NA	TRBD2	TGTGCTAGTGGTGCAGCGGGGAGCTCCTACAATGAGCAGTTCTTC	CASGAAGSSYNEQFF
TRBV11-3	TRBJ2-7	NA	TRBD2	TGTGCCAGCAGCCCCCGGACAAGGGAGGGCTACGAGCAGTACTTC	CASSPRTREGYEQYF
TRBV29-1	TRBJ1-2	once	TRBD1	TGCAGCGCGAAAGGACAGGGCCTTCTTGGCTACACCTTC	CSAKGQGLLGYTF
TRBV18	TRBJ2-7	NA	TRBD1	TGTGCCAGCTCACGGGACAGGGCAACCTACGAGCAGTACTTC	CASSRDRATYEQYF
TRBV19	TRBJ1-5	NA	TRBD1	TGTGCCAGCGGACAGGTCGGTTGGCCCCAGCATTTT	CASGQVGWPQHF
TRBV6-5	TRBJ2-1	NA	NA	TGTGCCAGCAGTTACTCGCCGGGGTCCTACAATGAGCAGTTCTTC	CASSYSPGSYNEQFF
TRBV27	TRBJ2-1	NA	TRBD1	TGTGCCAGCAGTCCGCTGTACACAGGGGTCGACAATGAGCAGTTCTTC	CASSPLYTGVDNEQFF
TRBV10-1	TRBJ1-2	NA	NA	TGCGCCAGCAGTGAGATGCGTAACTATGGCTACACCTTC	CASSEMRNYGYTF
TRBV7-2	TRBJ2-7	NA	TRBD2	TGTGCCAGCAGCTTACAGGCAGGGAGGGCTTCCTACGAGCAGTACTTC	CASSLQAGRASYEQYF
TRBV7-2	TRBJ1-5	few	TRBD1	TGTGCCAGCAGCTTTGGACAGGGAAATCAGCCCCAGCATTTT	CASSFGQGNQPQHF
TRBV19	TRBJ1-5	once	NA	TGTGCCAGTAGCGGGAGGGGCCCAAGTCAGCCCCAGCATTTT	CASSGRGPSQPQHF
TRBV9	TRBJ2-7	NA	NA	TGTGCCAGCAGCGTTGGGGGCGAGCAGTACTTC	CASSVGGEQYF
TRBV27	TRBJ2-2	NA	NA	TGTGCCAGCAGTTTCACAGCCACGAACACCGGGGAGCTGTTTTTT	CASSFTATNTGELFF
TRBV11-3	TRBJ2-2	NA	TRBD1	TGTGCCAGCAGCTTAGATTCAGGGGGTCGATACACCGGGGAGCTGTTTTTT	CASSLDSGGRYTGELFF
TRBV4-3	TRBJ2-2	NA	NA	TGCGCCAGCAGCCCACAGAACACCGGGGAGCTGTTTTTT	CASSPQNTGELFF
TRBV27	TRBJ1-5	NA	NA	TGTGCCAGCAGTTCCCCCGCCTGGCAGGAAAGCAATCAGCCCCAGCATTTT	CASSSPAWQESNQPQHF
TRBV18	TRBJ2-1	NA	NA	TGTGCCAGCTCACCACCGAAAGGGGGCTCCTACAATGAGCAGTTCTTC	CASSPPKGGSYNEQFF